This T cell receptor beta chain emerged from a study of cytomegalovirus exposure and HLA in healthy donors. Study conclusions and caveats: Cytomegalovirus status was reportedly diagnosed by the classifier with high sensitivity and specificity. Other equally common chains were less clonally expanded than HLA-associated TCR beta chains, a later analysis showed. A later analysis linked a missense DCLRE1C variant to TCR beta V- and J-gene trimming. Being productive about 87% or about 30% of the time was typical of most TCR beta V segments in an earlier analysis.

PCR used 60 Vbeta primers and 13 Jbeta primers. The assay was immunoSEQ multiplex PCR, and TCRdb's table has in-frame clones only and misses some. Among roughly 190,000 clones listed, over 80% were seen once. V was clipped by 6 bases and J by 4 bases; unmatched bases: 14. There are 17 residues in the CDR3. Germline lookup yields CDR1 WSHSY and CDR2 SAAADI. About this clone itself: Its specificity is unknown.

This TCR came from a woman between 45 and 65 years old in good health and CMV-seropositive. The sample was PBMCs. The gene calls are TRBV10-2 and TRBJ2-5; the match to TRBD2 covers 10 bases. The CDR3 DNA reads TGCGCCAGCAGGCAACTCTTAGCGGGAGGATTGGGAGAGACCCAGTACTTC. This encodes CASRQLLAGGLGETQYF.